This T cell receptor beta chain was observed in a study of T cells after posttransplantation cyclophosphamide. Using immunoSEQ multiplex PCR, the repertoire was profiled, and TCRdb retains in-frame clones only, with some absent. The table lists approximately 52,000 clones, roughly 86% of them singletons. Germline-derived CDR1 and CDR2 are SNHLY and FYNNEI. The CDR3 length is 12 residues. V was trimmed by 2 bases and J by 4 bases, leaving 3 bases between them. The clonotype comes from a man aged 30 to 39 with a blood cancer, CMV-positive, and with a related stem cell donor. What was sequenced was PBMCs. V is TRBV2 and J is TRBJ1-5, with D hard to call. For the CDR3, the DNA is TGTGCCAGCAGTGAACCGAATCAGCCCCAGCATTTT. Its translation is CASSEPNQPQHF.